This T cell receptor (beta chain) was sequenced in a study of shared clonotypes between healthy human individuals. Repertoires were generated with immunoSEQ multiplex PCR, while TCRdb's copy carries only in-frame clones and drops some. The data hold roughly 500,000 clones, with about 96% observed a single time. Study-wide points: Researchers found naive subsets generally carried larger estimated richness than memory subsets. Among four donors, roughly 5% of naive CD4 clonotypes were found in common.

This CDR3 is built from 14 residues. Germline CDR1 is MDHEN and CDR2 is SYDVKM. V was clipped by 8 bases and J by 0 bases, with 13 bases between them. To note about this clone: Its antigen is not known.

The chain is built from TRBV28 and TRBJ2-5, with D unclear. Material: naive CD4+ T cells sorted from blood. Subset reported: CD45RA+ positively selected. The sequence came from a woman in her 30s in good health. CDR3 sequence reads: CASARTAYQETQYF. CDR3 sequence (DNA): TGTGCCAGCGCGCGCACTGCTTACCAAGAGACCCAGTACTTC. Using reference TRBV28 and TRBJ2-5 for the parts outside the CDR3, the full variable domain is DVKVTQSSRYLVKRTGEKVFLECVQDMDHENMFWYRQDPGLGLRLIYFSYDVKMKEKGDIPEGYSVSREKKERFSLILESASTNQTSMYLCASARTAYQETQYFGPGTRLLVL.